The rows below give T cell receptor beta chains drawn from one sample of a study of blood T cell repertoires in COVID-19. Assay: immunoSEQ multiplex PCR; the TCRdb copy retains only in-frame clones and omits some. The sample has some 250,000 clones; under 90% are singletons. Specimen: peripheral blood. The receptors here all came from a woman aged 18-29 years with acute or convalescent COVID-19. Both conserved end residues are part of each CDR3. D genes are given only for firm matches. Some rows have no size entry. The others give once, few or many, or a class for an expanded clone.

j_gene,abundance,d_gene,v_gene,CDR3aa,CDR3nt
TRBJ2-3,.,.,TRBV27,CASSRASTDTQYF,TGTGCCAGCAGTCGAGCTAGCACAGATACGCAGTATTTT
TRBJ1-1,.,.,TRBV4-1,CASSQLEDTEAFF,TGCGCCAGCAGCCAGCTGGAGGACACTGAAGCTTTCTTT
TRBJ1-2,.,.,TRBV12-3/TRBV12-4,CASSLRENYGYTF,TGTGCCAGCAGTCTCAGGGAAAACTATGGCTACACCTTC
TRBJ2-1,.,.,TRBV6-5,CASSQWSIGGNEQFF,TGTGCCTCCAGCCAGTGGTCCATTGGGGGGAATGAGCAGTTCTTC
TRBJ1-1,few,TRBD1,TRBV7-8,CASRPDQGEGTEAFF,TGTGCCAGCAGACCCGACCAGGGGGAAGGCACTGAAGCTTTCTTT
TRBJ2-7,.,TRBD2,TRBV10-3,CAISPGTNPGEQYF,TGTGCCATCAGCCCCGGGACTAATCCTGGCGAGCAGTACTTC
TRBJ2-7,.,.,TRBV19,CASSIAGQTTYEQYF,TGTGCCAGTAGTATTGCGGGCCAGACTACCTACGAGCAGTACTTC
TRBJ2-3,.,.,TRBV6-5,CASRFGSNTDTQYF,TGTGCCAGCAGGTTCGGTTCTAACACAGATACGCAGTATTTT
TRBJ2-5,.,TRBD1,TRBV9,CASSFRQGDETQYF,TGTGCCAGCAGCTTCCGACAGGGGGACGAGACCCAGTACTTC
TRBJ2-2,.,.,TRBV18,CASSRTPENTGELFF,TGTGCCAGCTCACGGACACCCGAAAACACCGGGGAGCTGTTTTTT
TRBJ2-3,.,.,TRBV27,CASSKGTVGRGTQYF,TGTGCCAGCAGTAAGGGGACTGTAGGTCGGGGTACGCAGTATTTT
TRBJ1-6,few,.,TRBV27,CASSLEGFNSPLHF,TGTGCCAGCAGTTTGGAGGGATTCAATTCACCCCTCCACTTT
TRBJ1-2,.,TRBD1,TRBV27,CASSLSSGQGAHYGYTF,TGTGCCAGCAGTTTATCCTCCGGACAGGGGGCTCACTATGGCTACACCTTC
TRBJ1-2,.,.,TRBV6-5,CASSYGRGTNYGYTF,TGTGCCAGCAGTTACGGGAGAGGGACTAACTATGGCTACACCTTC
TRBJ1-1,.,.,TRBV12-3/TRBV12-4,CASTLWGVSEAFF,TGTGCCAGCACCCTGTGGGGGGTCAGTGAAGCTTTCTTT
TRBJ2-1,few,TRBD1,TRBV18,CASSPGTGYNEQFF,TGTGCCAGCTCACCCGGGACAGGGTACAATGAGCAGTTCTTC
TRBJ2-2,.,.,TRBV10-3,CAISQRGELFF,TGTGCCATCAGCCAGAGGGGGGAGCTGTTTTTT
TRBJ2-7,.,.,TRBV6-5,CASSYRGTLLGYEQYF,TGTGCCAGCAGTTACAGGGGGACACTATTGGGATACGAGCAGTACTTC
TRBJ2-5,.,TRBD1,TRBV5-6,CASSPWTGGLEETQYF,TGTGCCAGCAGCCCCTGGACAGGGGGTTTGGAAGAGACCCAGTACTTC
TRBJ2-7,once,.,TRBV27,CASSLSKVPGAYEQYF,TGTGCCAGCAGTTTATCGAAGGTGCCCGGGGCCTACGAGCAGTACTTC
TRBJ2-1,.,TRBD2,TRBV27,CASSLFFPAGGDLSYNEQFF,TGTGCCAGCAGTTTATTCTTTCCAGCGGGAGGGGATCTCTCCTACAATGAGCAGTTCTTC
TRBJ2-5,.,TRBD1,TRBV15,CATSRDWSGQGGETQYF,TGTGCCACCAGCAGAGATTGGTCGGGACAGGGGGGAGAGACCCAGTACTTC